This T cell receptor beta chain comes out of a study of T cells in Graves' hyperthyroidism and ophthalmopathy. Study context: Prior to any treatment, at the point of initial diagnosis, peripheral blood was collected.

Exclusion followed for patients with uncontrolled infection, other autoimmune disease, pregnancy or lactation. CDR1 and CDR2 from the germline V gene are DFQATT and SNEGSKA (reference sequence). This CDR3 is 14 amino acids long. Broader study findings: The model foresaw ophthalmopathy a median 6.5 months prior to onset. Separating ophthalmopathy from stable hyperthyroidism was achieved by a 13 V-J model.

The CDR3 regions of TCR beta were amplified from RNA transcripts. When the TCR CDR3 underwent first-round RT-PCR, the HTBI primer set was used. From the multiplex PCR reads, TCRdb called clonotypes with MiXCR, one entry per CDR3 protein. In the table there are around 300,000 distinct CDR3 sequences, around 20% of which are singletons. Worth noting for this clonotype: Antigen specificity is unknown.

The receptor was isolated from a man aged 50 to 60 with Graves' ophthalmopathy. This chain uses TRBV20-1 with TRBJ2-5; the match to TRBD2 covers 13 bases. Matching the DNA end better, TRBJ2-1 makes the J call doubtful. Source material: blood. The CDR3 loop is CSAREGLAGPTQFF. The DNA of the CDR3 is TGCAGTGCTAGAGAGGGACTAGCGGGGCCTACCCAGTTCTTC.